The source of this T cell receptor beta chain is a study of shared clonotypes between healthy human individuals. A remark on this clone: The target antigen is unknown.

Healthy HIV-negative adults with no recent acute infections or vaccinations were recruited as donors. Here immunoSEQ multiplex PCR was the method, and the copy in TCRdb shows in-frame clones only, minus some. The sample lists around 2.1 million clones; around 95% were seen once. General study points: Sampling covered nothing but blood. Tissue TCR repertoires likely differ from those found in blood.

Sequencing input: naive CD4+ T cells sorted from blood. Subset noted: CD45RA+ positively selected. The TCR comes from a man aged 18 to 35 in good health.

As DNA, the CDR3 is TGTGCCAGCAGTCATCCCGGAGATACGCAGTATTTT. Its protein is CASSHPGDTQYF. V and J are TRBV11-2 and TRBJ2-3; no definite D call. Germline loops: CDR1 SGHAT, CDR2 FQNNGV. The CDR3 is 12 residues long. Trimming shortened V by 6 bases and J by 5 bases, and 9 bases separated the two germline ends.